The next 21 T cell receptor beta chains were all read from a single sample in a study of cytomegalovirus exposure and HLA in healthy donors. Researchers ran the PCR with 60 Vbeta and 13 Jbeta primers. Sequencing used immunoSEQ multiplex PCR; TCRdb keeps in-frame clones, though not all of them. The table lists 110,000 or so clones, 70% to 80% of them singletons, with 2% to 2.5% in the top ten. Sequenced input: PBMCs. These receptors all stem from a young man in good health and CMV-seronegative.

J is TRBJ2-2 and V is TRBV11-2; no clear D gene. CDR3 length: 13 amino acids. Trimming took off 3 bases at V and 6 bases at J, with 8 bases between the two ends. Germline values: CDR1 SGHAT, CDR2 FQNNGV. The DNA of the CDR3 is TGTGCCAGCAGCTTGATTAGAGCCGGGGAGCTGTTTTTT. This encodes CASSLIRAGELFF. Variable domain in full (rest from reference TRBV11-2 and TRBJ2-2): EAGVAQSPRYKIIEKRQSVAFWCNPISGHATLYWYQQILGQGPKLLIQFQNNGVVDDSQLPKDRFSAERLKGVDSTLKIQPAKLEDSAVYLCASSLIRAGELFFGEGSRLTVL.

The CDR3, as DNA: TGCGCCAGCAGTCGGGAAAATCAGCCCCAGCATTTT. Its translation: CASSRENQPQHF. The chain couples TRBV10-2 to TRBJ1-5, with D unclear. Germline CDR1 and CDR2: WSHSY and SAAADI. Trimming cost V 5 bases and J 4 bases, with 6 bases left between them. This CDR3 has 12 residues.

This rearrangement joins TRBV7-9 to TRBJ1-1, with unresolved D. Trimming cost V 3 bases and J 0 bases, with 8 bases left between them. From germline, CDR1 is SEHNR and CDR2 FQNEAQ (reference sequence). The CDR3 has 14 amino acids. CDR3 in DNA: TGTGCCAGCAGCTTGACGGAGTTGAACACTGAAGCTTTCTTT. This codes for CASSLTELNTEAFF.

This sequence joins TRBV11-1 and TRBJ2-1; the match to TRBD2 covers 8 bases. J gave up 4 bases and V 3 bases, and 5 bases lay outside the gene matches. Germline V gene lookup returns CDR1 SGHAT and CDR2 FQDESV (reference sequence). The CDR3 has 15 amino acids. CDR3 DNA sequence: TGTGCCAGCAGCTTGGCTAGCGGGTTTTACAATGAGCAGTTCTTC. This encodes CASSLASGFYNEQFF.

The CDR3 region has the DNA TGTGCCAGCTACTCCCCCTCCTACAATGAGCAGTTCTTC. This sequence encodes CASYSPSYNEQFF. V is TRBV28 and J is TRBJ2-1; D remains ambiguous. V lost 8 bases and J 0 bases, leaving 8 bases between the germline ends. The CDR3 runs 13 residues. Germline loops: CDR1 MDHEN, CDR2 SYDVKM.

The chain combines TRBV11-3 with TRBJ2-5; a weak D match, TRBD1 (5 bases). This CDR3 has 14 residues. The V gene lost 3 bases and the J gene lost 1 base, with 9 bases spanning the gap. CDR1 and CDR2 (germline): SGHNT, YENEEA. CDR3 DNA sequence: TGTGCCAGCAGCTTTGGGCAGGGCCAAGAGACCCAGTACTTC. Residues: CASSFGQGQETQYF.

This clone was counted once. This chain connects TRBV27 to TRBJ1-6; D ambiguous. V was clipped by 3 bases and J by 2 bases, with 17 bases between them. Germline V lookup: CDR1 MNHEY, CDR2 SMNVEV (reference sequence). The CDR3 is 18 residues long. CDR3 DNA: TGTGCCAGCAGTTTGAAGGTTAGCTTCGGGACCTATAATTCACCCCTCCACTTT. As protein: CASSLKVSFGTYNSPLHF.

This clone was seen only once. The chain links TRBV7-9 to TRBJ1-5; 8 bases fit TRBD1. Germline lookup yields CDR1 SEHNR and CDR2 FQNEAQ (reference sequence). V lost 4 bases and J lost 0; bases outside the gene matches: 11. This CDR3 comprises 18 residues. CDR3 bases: TGTGCCAGCAGCTCGACTGACAGGGGCGAATATAGCAATCAGCCCCAGCATTTT. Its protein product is CASSSTDRGEYSNQPQHF.

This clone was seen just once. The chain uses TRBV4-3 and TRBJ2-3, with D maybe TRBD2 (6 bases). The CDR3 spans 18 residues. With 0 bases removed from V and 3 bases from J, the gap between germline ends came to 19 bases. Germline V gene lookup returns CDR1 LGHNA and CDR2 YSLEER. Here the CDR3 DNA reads TGCGCCAGCAGCCAAGAACCCGGGAGAGAGGGGTGGACAGATACGCAGTATTTT. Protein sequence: CASSQEPGREGWTDTQYF.

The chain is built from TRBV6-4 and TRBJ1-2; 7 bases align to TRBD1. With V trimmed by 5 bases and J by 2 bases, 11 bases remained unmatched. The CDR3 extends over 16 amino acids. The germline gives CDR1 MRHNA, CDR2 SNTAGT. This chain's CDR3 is CASSLQPGQLNYGYTF. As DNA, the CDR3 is TGTGCCAGCAGTCTCCAGCCGGGACAGCTAAACTATGGCTACACCTTC.

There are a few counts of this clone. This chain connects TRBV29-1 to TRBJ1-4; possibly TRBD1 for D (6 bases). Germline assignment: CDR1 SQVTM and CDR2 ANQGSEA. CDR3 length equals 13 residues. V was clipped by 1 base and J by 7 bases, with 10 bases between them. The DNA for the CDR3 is TGCAGCGTTGAAGTGGGGGCTCGTGAAAAACTGTTTTTT. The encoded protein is CSVEVGAREKLFF.

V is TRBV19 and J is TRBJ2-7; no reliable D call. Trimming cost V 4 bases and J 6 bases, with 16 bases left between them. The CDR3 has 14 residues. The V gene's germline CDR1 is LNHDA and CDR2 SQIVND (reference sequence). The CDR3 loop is CASSRRGAPTEQYF. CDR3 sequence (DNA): TGTGCCAGTAGTAGGCGTGGAGCCCCCACCGAGCAGTACTTC.

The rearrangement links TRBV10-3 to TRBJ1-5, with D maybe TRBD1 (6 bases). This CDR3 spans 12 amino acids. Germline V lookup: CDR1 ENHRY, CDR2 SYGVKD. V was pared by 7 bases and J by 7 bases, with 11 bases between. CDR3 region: CAIKGDDQPQHF. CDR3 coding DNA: TGTGCCATCAAGGGGGACGACCAGCCCCAGCATTTT.

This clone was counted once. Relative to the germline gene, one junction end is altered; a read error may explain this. This CDR3 reads CASGLGAGTSGGAF. The CDR3 nucleotides read TGTGCTAGTGGTTTGGGAGCGGGGACTAGCGGGGGGGCTTTT. This chain connects TRBV12-5 to TRBJ2-3; TRBD2 matches 16 bases. Germline V gene lookup returns CDR1 LGHNT and CDR2 FRNRAP. The CDR3 length is 14 residues.

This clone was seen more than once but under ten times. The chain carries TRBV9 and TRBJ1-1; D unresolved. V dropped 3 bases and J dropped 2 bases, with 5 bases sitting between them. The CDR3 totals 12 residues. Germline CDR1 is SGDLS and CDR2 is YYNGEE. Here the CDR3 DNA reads TGTGCCAGCAGCGCCTTAAACACTGAAGCTTTCTTT. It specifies CASSALNTEAFF. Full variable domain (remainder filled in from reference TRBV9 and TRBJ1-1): DSGVTQTPKHLITATGQRVTLRCSPRSGDLSVYWYQQSLDQGLQFLIQYYNGEERAKGNILERFSAQQFPDLHSELNLSSLELGDSALYFCASSALNTEAFFGQGTRLTVV.

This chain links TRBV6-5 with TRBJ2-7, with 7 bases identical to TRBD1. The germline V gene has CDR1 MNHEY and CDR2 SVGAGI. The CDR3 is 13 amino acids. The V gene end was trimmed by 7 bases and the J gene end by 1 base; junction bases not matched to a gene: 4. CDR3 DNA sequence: TGTGCCAGCACTAAGGGACAGTCCTACGAGCAGTACTTC. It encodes CASTKGQSYEQYF.

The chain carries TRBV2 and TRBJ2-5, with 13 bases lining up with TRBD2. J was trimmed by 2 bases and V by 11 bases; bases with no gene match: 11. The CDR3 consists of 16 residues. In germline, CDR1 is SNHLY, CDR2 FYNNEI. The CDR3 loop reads CACCSGLAGTQETQYF. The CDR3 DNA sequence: TGTGCCTGCTGCTCGGGACTAGCGGGGACGCAAGAGACCCAGTACTTC.

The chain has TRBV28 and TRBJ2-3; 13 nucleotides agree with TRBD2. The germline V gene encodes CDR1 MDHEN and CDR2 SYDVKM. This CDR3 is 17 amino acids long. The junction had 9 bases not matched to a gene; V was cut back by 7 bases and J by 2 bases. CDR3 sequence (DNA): TGTGCCAGCAATCTGGGACTAGCGGGATATGCCACAGATACGCAGTATTTT. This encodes CASNLGLAGYATDTQYF.

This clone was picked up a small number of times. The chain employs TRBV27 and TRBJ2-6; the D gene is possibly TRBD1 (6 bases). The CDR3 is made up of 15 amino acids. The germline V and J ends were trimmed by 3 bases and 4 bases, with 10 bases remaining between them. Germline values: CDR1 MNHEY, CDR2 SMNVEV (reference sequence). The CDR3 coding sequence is TGTGCCAGCAGTTTGATGGGGGCCGGGGCCAACGTCCTGACTTTC. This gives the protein CASSLMGAGANVLTF.

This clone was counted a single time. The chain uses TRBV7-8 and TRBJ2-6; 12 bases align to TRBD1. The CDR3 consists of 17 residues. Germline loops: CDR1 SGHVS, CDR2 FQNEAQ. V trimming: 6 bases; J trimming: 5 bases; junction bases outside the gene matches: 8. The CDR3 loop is CASRGQGAPERANVLTF. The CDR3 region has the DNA TGTGCCAGCAGGGGACAGGGGGCCCCTGAAAGGGCCAACGTCCTGACTTTC.

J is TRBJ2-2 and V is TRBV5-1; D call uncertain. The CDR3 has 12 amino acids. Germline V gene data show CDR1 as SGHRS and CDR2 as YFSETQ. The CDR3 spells CASLGNTGELFF. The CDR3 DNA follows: TGCGCGTCGCTAGGGAACACCGGGGAGCTGTTTTTT.